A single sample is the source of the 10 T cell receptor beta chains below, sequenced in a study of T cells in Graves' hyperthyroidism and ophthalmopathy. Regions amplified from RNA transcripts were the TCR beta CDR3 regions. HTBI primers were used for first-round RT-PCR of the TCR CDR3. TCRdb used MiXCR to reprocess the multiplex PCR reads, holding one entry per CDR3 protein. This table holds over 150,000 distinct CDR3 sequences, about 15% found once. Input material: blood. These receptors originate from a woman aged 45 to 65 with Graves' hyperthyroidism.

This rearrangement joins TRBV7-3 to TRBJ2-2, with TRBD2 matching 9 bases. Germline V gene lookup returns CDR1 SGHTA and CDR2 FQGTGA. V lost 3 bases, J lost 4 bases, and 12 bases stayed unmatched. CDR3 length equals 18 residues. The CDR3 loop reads CASSFLREGQDGTGELFF. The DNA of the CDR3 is TGTGCCAGCAGCTTTTTGCGGGAGGGCCAGGATGGCACCGGGGAGCTGTTTTTT.

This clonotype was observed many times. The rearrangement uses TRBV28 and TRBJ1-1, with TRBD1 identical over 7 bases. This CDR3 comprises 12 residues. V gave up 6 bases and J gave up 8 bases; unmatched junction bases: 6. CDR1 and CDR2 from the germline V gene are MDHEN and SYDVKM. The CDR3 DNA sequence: TGTGCCAGCAGCACCGGACAGGAAGAAGCTTTCTTT. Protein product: CASSTGQEEAFF.

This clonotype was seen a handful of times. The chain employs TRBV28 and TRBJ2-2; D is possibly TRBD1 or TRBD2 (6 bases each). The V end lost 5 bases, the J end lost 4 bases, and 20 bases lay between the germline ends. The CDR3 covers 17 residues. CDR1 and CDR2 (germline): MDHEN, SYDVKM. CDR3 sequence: CASSPRPVRGGTGELFF. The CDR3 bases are TGTGCCAGCAGTCCAAGGCCTGTCAGGGGAGGCACCGGGGAGCTGTTTTTT.

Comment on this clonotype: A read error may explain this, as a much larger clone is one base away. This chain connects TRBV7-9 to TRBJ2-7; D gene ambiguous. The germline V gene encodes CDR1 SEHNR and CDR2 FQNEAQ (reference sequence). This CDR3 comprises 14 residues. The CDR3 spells CASSLGAASYGQYF. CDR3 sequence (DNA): TGTGCCAGCAGCTTAGGGGCAGCCTCCTACGGGCAGTACTTC.

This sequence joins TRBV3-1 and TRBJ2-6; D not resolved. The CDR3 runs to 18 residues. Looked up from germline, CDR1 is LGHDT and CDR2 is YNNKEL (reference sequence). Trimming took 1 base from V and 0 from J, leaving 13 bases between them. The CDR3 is CASSQGRLGVSGANVLTF. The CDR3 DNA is TGTGCCAGCAGCCAAGGAAGGTTAGGAGTCTCTGGGGCCAACGTCCTGACTTTC.

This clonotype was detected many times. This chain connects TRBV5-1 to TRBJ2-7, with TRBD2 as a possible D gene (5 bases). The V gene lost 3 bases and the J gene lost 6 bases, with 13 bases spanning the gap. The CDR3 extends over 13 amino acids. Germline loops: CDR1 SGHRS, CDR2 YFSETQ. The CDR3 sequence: CASSYRESGEQYF. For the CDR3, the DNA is TGCGCCAGCAGCTATAGGGAAAGCGGCGAGCAGTACTTC.

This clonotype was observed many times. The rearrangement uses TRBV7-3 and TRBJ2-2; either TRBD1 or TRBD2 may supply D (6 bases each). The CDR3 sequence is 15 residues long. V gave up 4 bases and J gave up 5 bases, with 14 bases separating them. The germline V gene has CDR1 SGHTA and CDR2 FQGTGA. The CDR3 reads CASSSTGADTGELFF. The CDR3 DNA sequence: TGTGCCAGCAGCTCGACGGGGGCGGATACCGGGGAGCTGTTTTTT.

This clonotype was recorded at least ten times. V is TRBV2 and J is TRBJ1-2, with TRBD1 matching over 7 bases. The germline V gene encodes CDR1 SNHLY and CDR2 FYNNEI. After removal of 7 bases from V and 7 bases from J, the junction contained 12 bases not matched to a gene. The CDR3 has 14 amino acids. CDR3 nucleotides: TGTGCCAGCACTCTACAGGGGAGTTACAGTGGCTACACCTTC. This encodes CASTLQGSYSGYTF.

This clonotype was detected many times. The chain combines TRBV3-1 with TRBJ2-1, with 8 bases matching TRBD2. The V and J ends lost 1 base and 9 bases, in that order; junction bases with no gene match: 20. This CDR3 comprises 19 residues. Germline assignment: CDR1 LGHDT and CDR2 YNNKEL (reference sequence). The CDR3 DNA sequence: TGTGCCAGCAGCCAAGGTTGGCCGAGACTAGCGACAACGGGGGGTGAGCAGTTCTTC. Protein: CASSQGWPRLATTGGEQFF.

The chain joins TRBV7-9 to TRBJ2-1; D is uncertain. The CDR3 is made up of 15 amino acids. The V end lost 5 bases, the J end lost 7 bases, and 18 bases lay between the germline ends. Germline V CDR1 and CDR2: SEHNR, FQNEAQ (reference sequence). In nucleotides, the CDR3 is TGTGCCAGCAGCCTAATACCTGGTAGGTTTAATGAGCAGTTCTTC. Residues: CASSLIPGRFNEQFF.